Listed below are T cell receptor beta chains from one sample, sequenced in a study of CD8 T cells in Susac syndrome. From the immunoSEQ multiplex PCR reads, TCRdb called clonotypes with MiXCR, one entry per CDR3 protein. Of around 230,000 distinct CDR3 sequences in the sample, about 96% were seen once. Sequenced: CD4+ T cells from PBMCs. The receptors were gathered from a human donor with Susac syndrome. Both conserved end residues are part of each CDR3. D genes are given only for firm matches. The size of a clone is reported for some rows only, either as once, few or many, or as a class for expanded clones.

D,size,J,V,CDR3,DNA
-,-,TRBJ1-5,TRBV30,CAWSAMWNQPQHF,TGTGCCTGGAGTGCTATGTGGAATCAGCCCCAGCATTTT
TRBD2,-,TRBJ2-7,TRBV3-1,CASSQHLAVQYF,TGTGCCAGCAGCCAACATCTAGCGGTGCAGTACTTC
-,once,TRBJ1-1,TRBV29-1,CSVEIGQSNTEAFF,TGCAGCGTTGAGATCGGACAGTCGAACACTGAAGCTTTCTTT
-,-,TRBJ1-2,TRBV4-1,CASSQAVRGAYGYTF,TGCGCCAGCAGCCAAGCGGTTAGGGGGGCGTATGGCTACACCTTC
TRBD2,-,TRBJ2-3,TRBV10-1,CASSPSGVTDTQYF,TGCGCCAGCAGTCCTAGCGGAGTCACAGATACGCAGTATTTT
-,-,TRBJ2-3,TRBV27,CASTGGEQDTQYF,TGTGCCAGCACCGGGGGCGAGCAAGATACGCAGTATTTT
TRBD1,-,TRBJ1-1,TRBV9,CASSVGGWTGDRTEAFF,TGTGCCAGCAGCGTAGGCGGCTGGACAGGGGATCGTACTGAAGCTTTCTTT
TRBD1,-,TRBJ2-7,TRBV9,CASTSGTGAYEQYF,TGTGCCAGCACCTCCGGGACAGGGGCCTACGAGCAGTACTTC
-,-,TRBJ2-1,TRBV12-3/TRBV12-4,CASTTWERGLNEQFF,TGTGCCAGCACTACCTGGGAGCGAGGGTTGAATGAGCAGTTCTTC
-,-,TRBJ1-3,TRBV20-1,CSARPPGTTGNTIYF,TGCAGTGCTAGACCCCCAGGGACCACTGGAAACACCATATATTTT
TRBD2,-,TRBJ2-1,TRBV6-2/TRBV6-3,CASGLASTNEQFF,TGTGCCAGCGGACTAGCGTCTACTAATGAGCAGTTCTTC
TRBD1,-,TRBJ2-1,TRBV28,CASMALGQIPNNEQFF,TGTGCCAGCATGGCGTTGGGACAGATCCCTAACAATGAGCAGTTCTTC
-,-,TRBJ2-5,TRBV14,CASSGQETQYF,TGTGCCAGCAGCGGCCAAGAGACCCAGTACTTC
TRBD2,once,TRBJ2-1,TRBV5-1,CASSTTGTSSGEQFF,TGCGCCAGCAGCACTACCGGGACTAGCAGCGGGGAGCAGTTCTTC
-,-,TRBJ2-1,TRBV27,CASSILRRSSYNEQFF,TGTGCCAGCAGTATCCTTAGACGCAGCTCCTACAATGAGCAGTTCTTC
-,-,TRBJ1-1,TRBV28,CASGEAFF,TGTGCCAGCGGGGAGGCTTTCTTT
TRBD1,-,TRBJ2-7,TRBV10-1,CASSERGSAQGFDEQYF,TGCGCCAGCAGTGAAAGGGGCTCGGCACAGGGGTTCGACGAGCAGTACTTC
TRBD2,-,TRBJ2-1,TRBV7-9,CASSLTSGGTYNEQFF,TGTGCCAGCAGCTTAACTAGCGGGGGGACCTACAATGAGCAGTTCTTC
TRBD1,-,TRBJ2-5,TRBV20-1,CSARQGWRETQYF,TGCAGTGCGAGACAGGGGTGGAGAGAGACCCAGTACTTC
TRBD1,-,TRBJ2-7,TRBV6-2/TRBV6-3,CASSLLPGQGAYEQYF,TGTGCCAGCAGTCTCCTACCGGGACAGGGGGCCTACGAGCAGTACTTC
-,-,TRBJ1-1,TRBV29-1,CSVGASVSVNTEAFF,TGCAGCGTTGGGGCTTCTGTTTCCGTGAACACTGAAGCTTTCTTT
TRBD2,-,TRBJ2-5,TRBV11-3,CASSRRDYKGTQYF,TGTGCCAGCAGCCGCAGGGACTATAAGGGGACCCAGTACTTC
-,-,TRBJ1-2,TRBV29-1,CSVGDQNYGYTF,TGCAGCGTGGGGGATCAGAACTATGGCTACACCTTC
-,-,TRBJ2-4,TRBV20-1,CSAREVSLAKNIQYF,TGCAGTGCTAGGGAAGTTTCGCTAGCCAAAAACATTCAGTACTTC
-,-,TRBJ2-4,TRBV5-1,CASSRLAKNIQYF,TGCGCCAGCAGCCGCCTAGCCAAAAACATTCAGTACTTC
-,once,TRBJ1-1,TRBV3-1,CASSQDLGLEAFF,TGTGCCAGCAGCCAAGATCTCGGCCTTGAAGCTTTCTTT
-,once,TRBJ2-1,TRBV7-2,CASSKDSHNEQFF,TGTGCCAGCAGCAAGGACTCCCACAATGAGCAGTTCTTC
TRBD2,-,TRBJ2-7,TRBV28,CASRKTSPNRGQYF,TGTGCCAGCAGGAAGACTAGCCCAAACCGGGGGCAGTACTTC
TRBD2,-,TRBJ2-5,TRBV11-2,CASSLGLSGREETQYF,TGTGCCAGCAGCTTAGGTCTGAGCGGGAGGGAAGAGACCCAGTACTTC
-,-,TRBJ1-1,TRBV5-1,CASRSSMNTEAFF,TGCGCCAGCAGGTCGTCGATGAACACTGAAGCTTTCTTT
-,-,TRBJ1-5,TRBV28,CASIDSSLRVGHF,TGTGCCAGTATAGACAGCAGTTTAAGGGTGGGGCATTTT
-,-,TRBJ2-5,TRBV4-2,CASSQDSGFKETQYF,TGTGCCAGCAGCCAAGATTCTGGGTTCAAAGAGACCCAGTACTTC
-,-,TRBJ1-2,TRBV18,CASSYGDSRGYGYTF,TGTGCCAGCTCATACGGGGACTCGAGGGGCTATGGCTACACCTTC
-,-,TRBJ2-5,TRBV4-1,CASSRGRHRYF,TGCGCCAGCAGCCGTGGGAGGCATCGGTACTTC
-,-,TRBJ1-2,TRBV29-1,CSVGEGTYGYTF,TGCAGCGTGGGGGAGGGGACCTATGGCTACACCTTC
-,-,TRBJ2-7,TRBV20-1,CSAGPSLEQYF,TGCAGTGCTGGACCCTCTCTTGAGCAGTACTTC
TRBD1,once,TRBJ2-3,TRBV27,CASSLRQGAGTQYF,TGTGCCAGCAGTTTAAGGCAGGGGGCGGGGACGCAGTATTTT
-,-,TRBJ2-2,TRBV20-1,CSARDPRRGTGELFF,TGCAGTGCTAGAGATCCCCGGCGAGGGACCGGGGAGCTGTTTTTT
TRBD2,-,TRBJ2-3,TRBV29-1,CSLKGLARDTQYF,TGCAGCTTAAAGGGACTAGCCCGAGATACGCAGTATTTT
TRBD1,-,TRBJ1-1,TRBV4-1,CASSQGPGQGGTEAFF,TGCGCCAGCAGCCAAGGCCCCGGACAGGGAGGCACTGAAGCTTTCTTT
-,-,TRBJ2-2,TRBV2,CASSFQGDSNTGELFF,TGTGCCAGCAGTTTCCAGGGGGACTCGAACACCGGGGAGCTGTTTTTT
-,-,TRBJ1-1,TRBV21-1,CASSPPSPKRNTEAFF,TGTGCCAGCAGCCCCCCGTCCCCGAAAAGGAACACTGAAGCTTTCTTT
TRBD2,-,TRBJ2-7,TRBV7-9,CASSLTSGALYEQYF,TGTGCCAGCAGCTTGACTAGCGGGGCACTATACGAGCAGTACTTC
-,-,TRBJ2-4,TRBV3-1,CASSQDQMRERQYF,TGTGCCAGCAGCCAAGACCAAATGAGGGAGCGCCAGTACTTC
-,-,TRBJ2-1,TRBV20-1,CSATFPKGSRGNEQFF,TGCAGTGCCACCTTCCCCAAGGGGTCCAGAGGCAATGAGCAGTTCTTC
-,-,TRBJ1-1,TRBV2,CASRRAGGGTEAFF,TGTGCCAGCCGCAGGGCTGGAGGAGGCACTGAAGCTTTCTTT
-,-,TRBJ2-3,TRBV30,CAWSFLTDTQYF,TGTGCCTGGAGTTTTCTTACGGATACGCAGTATTTT
TRBD1,-,TRBJ2-5,TRBV19,CASSGTANQETQYF,TGTGCCAGTAGTGGGACAGCCAACCAAGAGACCCAGTACTTC
-,-,TRBJ2-7,TRBV11-3,CASSLTFSSYEQYF,TGTGCCAGCAGCCTTACGTTTAGCTCCTACGAGCAGTACTTC
-,-,TRBJ2-1,TRBV24-1,CATSVGGGPPGRNEQFF,TGTGCCACCAGTGTAGGAGGTGGACCCCCCGGCAGGAATGAGCAGTTCTTC
-,-,TRBJ1-2,TRBV29-1,CSVDKTANYGYTF,TGCAGCGTTGATAAGACAGCGAACTATGGCTACACCTTC
-,-,TRBJ2-2,TRBV29-1,CSVEVQLNTGELFF,TGCAGCGTTGAAGTACAACTGAACACCGGGGAGCTGTTTTTT
TRBD2,-,TRBJ2-2,TRBV24-1,CATSDLPPGGSTGELFF,TGTGCCACCAGTGATTTGCCTCCCGGGGGGTCCACCGGGGAGCTGTTTTTT
-,-,TRBJ1-1,TRBV2,CASSTGPGNTEAFF,TGTGCCAGCAGTACAGGGCCGGGGAACACTGAAGCTTTCTTT
TRBD2,once,TRBJ2-7,TRBV20-1,CSAKREGPYEQYF,TGCAGTGCCAAGCGGGAGGGCCCCTACGAGCAGTACTTC
-,-,TRBJ1-2,TRBV7-9,CASSRTVVGGAHGYTF,TGTGCCAGCAGCCGGACCGTTGTTGGCGGGGCTCATGGCTACACCTTC
-,-,TRBJ1-1,TRBV18,CASSPPGVVPMNTEAFF,TGTGCCAGCTCACCACCGGGGGTGGTTCCAATGAACACTGAAGCTTTCTTT
-,-,TRBJ2-3,TRBV29-1,CSAGKTPDTQYF,TGCAGCGCTGGAAAGACCCCAGATACGCAGTATTTT
-,once,TRBJ1-1,TRBV6-5,CASRGQRDTEAFF,TGTGCCAGCAGAGGACAGAGGGACACTGAAGCTTTCTTT
TRBD1,-,TRBJ1-1,TRBV2,CASSTPGQGSQGDTEAFF,TGTGCCAGCAGCACACCGGGACAGGGATCTCAGGGGGACACTGAAGCTTTCTTT